This TCR beta chain was obtained from a study of shared clonotypes between healthy human individuals. Trimming removed 0 bases at V and 2 bases at J, with 15 bases between. Germline V CDR1 and CDR2: MNHEY, SMNVEV (reference sequence). There are 17 residues in the CDR3. Positively selected for CCR7, the CD45RO-negative cells used as naive CD8 cells excluded terminally differentiated effector memory CD45RA+ cells. TCRdb keeps only in-frame clones here, not all; method: immunoSEQ multiplex PCR. The profile covers some 580,000 clones, with roughly 98% appearing a single time and 0.3% taken by the ten largest.

The V gene is TRBV27, the J gene TRBJ2-3; D is perhaps TRBD2 (6 bases). Sequenced sample: naive CD8+ T cells sorted from blood. The sequence was collected from a man aged 30 to 45 in good health. The DNA for the CDR3 is TGTGCCAGCAGTTTATCAAGAGCAGGACTAATCACAGATACGCAGTATTTT. Its translation is CASSLSRAGLITDTQYF.